This TCR beta chain was identified during a study of blood T cell repertoires in COVID-19. On the study more broadly: The samples span acute and convalescent COVID-19 from the United States, Italy and Spain. The cDNA or gDNA used as material had been derived from T cells, B-cell-depleted T cells, or PBMCs.

Looked up from germline, CDR1 is ENHRY and CDR2 is SYGVKD. The CDR3 is made up of 17 amino acids. Trimming removed 0 bases from V and 1 base from J, with 14 bases in between. Here immunoSEQ multiplex PCR was the method, and the copy in TCRdb shows in-frame clones only, minus some. Of 200,000 to 250,000 clones listed, roughly 80% are singletons. The receptor was isolated from a woman aged 18 to 35 with acute or convalescent COVID-19. The chain links TRBV10-3 to TRBJ2-3; D possibly corresponds to TRBD1 (6 bases). Sequences were obtained from peripheral blood. In DNA form, the CDR3 reads TGTGCCATCAGTGAGTCCCCTGGGGCAGGGGGCACAGATACGCAGTATTTT. Residues: CAISESPGAGGTDTQYF.